The subject of this entry is one TCR beta chain. The CDR3 length is 14 residues. The V end lost 6 bases, the J end lost 8 bases, and 23 bases lay between the germline ends. Germline V gives CDR1 DFQATT, CDR2 SNEGSKA (reference sequence). The sample belongs to a study of T cells in Graves' hyperthyroidism and ophthalmopathy. Amplification targeted TCR beta CDR3 regions from RNA transcripts. Initially, a first-round RT-PCR of the TCR CDR3 employed the HTBI primer set. In TCRdb, the multiplex PCR reads were re-called with MiXCR into one record per CDR3 protein. The repertoire has 700,000 to 850,000 distinct CDR3 sequences, about a third of them found once; the top ten carry 31%. If no ophthalmopathy progression occurred within 18 months, Graves' hyperthyroidism was stable.

The chain uses TRBV20-1 and TRBJ2-7; D might be TRBD2 (8 bases). Sequenced: blood. This TCR was sampled from a middle-aged woman with Graves' hyperthyroidism. The CDR3 nucleotides read TGCAGTGCCCAGGGGGGTAGCGGGGAGAATCAGCAGTACTTC. Its protein is CSAQGGSGENQQYF.